This TCR beta chain stems from a study of OX40 agonist ivuxolimab in advanced cancers. CDR3 length: 15 residues. From germline, CDR1 is SGHTA and CDR2 FQGNSA. V was pared by 5 bases and J by 3 bases, with 16 bases between. Only in-frame clones appear in the TCRdb table, and some are missing; sequencing was by immunoSEQ multiplex PCR. The sample includes some 130,000 clones, approximately 90% of them seen just once. Notes on the study in general: What antigens the expanded peripheral T cells recognized was never established.

In the case of this clone: Its cognate antigen is unknown.

This receptor was taken from an adult with an advanced solid tumor such as melanoma, head and neck, liver or kidney cancer. The chain links TRBV7-2 to TRBJ2-5; the D gene is possibly TRBD2 (6 bases). The material sequenced was CD4+ or CD8+ T cells sorted from blood, taken in a trial of the OX40 agonist ivuxolimab. The CDR3 reads CASSVWAAGEETQYF. CDR3 nucleotide sequence: TGTGCCAGCAGCGTATGGGCAGCGGGTGAAGAGACCCAGTACTTC.